Listed here are 5 T cell receptor beta chains from one sample, sequenced in a study of patients and donors after allogeneic stem cell transplantation. TCRdb re-called the RT-PCR reads with MiXCR, one entry per CDR3 protein. Found here are 900,000 to 1,000,000 distinct CDR3 sequences, under 20% of them singletons; the top ten hold 5.5% to 6.5%. The sample consisted of blood, either unsorted or a sorted T cell fraction (not recorded which). The receptors here all came from a human donor who was either an allogeneic HSCT recipient or a stem cell or donor lymphocyte infusion donor (not recorded which). It is not recorded whose cells these are; they may come from a transplant donor.

The chain employs TRBV15 and TRBJ2-7; D possibly corresponds to TRBD1 (6 bases). CDR3 length: 16 residues. With 0 bases removed from V and 12 bases from J, the gap between germline ends came to 24 bases. The germline gives CDR1 LNHNV, CDR2 YYDKDF (reference sequence). The chain's CDR3 is CATSRDFGGTGSGSYF. The DNA for the CDR3 is TGTGCCACCAGCAGAGATTTTGGGGGAACAGGGTCGGGCTCGTACTTC.

A few counts support this clonotype. The V gene is TRBV7-8, the J gene TRBJ1-5, with 12 bases that match TRBD1. The CDR3 has 16 amino acids. V was clipped by 3 bases and J by 10 bases; unmatched bases: 10. CDR1 SGHVS and CDR2 FQNEAQ come from the germline V gene. The CDR3 spells CASSFLGTGGADPQHF. CDR3 sequence (DNA): TGTGCCAGCAGCTTCCTCGGGACAGGGGGCGCGGATCCCCAGCATTTT. Drawing the rest from reference TRBV7-8 and TRBJ1-5, the complete variable domain is GAGVSQSPRYKVAKRGQDVALRCDPISGHVSLFWYQQALGQGPEFLTYFQNEAQLDKSGLPSDRFFAERPEGSVSTLKIQRTQQEDSAVYLCASSFLGTGGADPQHFGDGTRLSIL.

J is TRBJ2-3 and V is TRBV27; D may be TRBD2 (5 bases). Trimming shortened V by 8 bases and J by 1 base, and 10 bases separated the two germline ends. Germline CDR1 is MNHEY and CDR2 is SMNVEV (reference sequence). CDR3 length equals 13 residues. The CDR3 DNA reads as TGTGCCAGCTTATCCGGGGGCACAGATACGCAGTATTTT. As protein: CASLSGGTDTQYF.

This chain connects TRBV6-2 or TRBV6-3 to TRBJ2-7; 10 positions match TRBD1. V dropped 6 bases and J dropped 5; count of bases not matched to a gene: 16. The CDR3 is 17 residues long. Looked up from germline, CDR1 is MNHEY and CDR2 is SVGEGT. The CDR3 reads CASSFLRDRGIVNEQYF. DNA for the CDR3: TGTGCCAGCAGCTTCCTCCGGGACAGGGGTATTGTCAACGAGCAGTACTTC.

This clonotype showed up just a few times. The rearrangement uses TRBV4-3 and TRBJ1-1; weak D call: TRBD1 (6 bases). This CDR3 is built from 16 residues. In germline, CDR1 is LGHNA, CDR2 YSLEER. V was pared by 1 base and J by 4 bases, with 16 bases between. CDR3 residues: CASSQVRAGEGTEAFF. Written as DNA, the CDR3 is TGCGCCAGCAGCCAAGTGAGGGCAGGGGAGGGCACTGAAGCTTTCTTT.